These T cell receptor beta chains were read from a single sample in a study of shared clonotypes between healthy human individuals. The method was immunoSEQ multiplex PCR; TCRdb's version includes in-frame clones alone and lacks a portion of them. The table has hundreds of thousands of clones, about 95% seen once. The sample taken for sequencing was naive CD8+ T cells sorted from blood. The receptors originated from a woman in her twenties or thirties in good health. The CDR3 runs from the conserved cysteine through the conserved F or W. The D gene is left open where the match is weak. Part of the rows lack a size; the others show once, few, many or a class for expanded clones.

V	J	length	size	D	CDR3	DNA
TRBV5-1	TRBJ2-7	14	.	.	CASSQRPGGYEQYF	TGCGCCAGCAGCCAGAGACCTGGGGGATACGAGCAGTACTTC
TRBV11-2	TRBJ2-3	15	once	.	CASSLVGTSTDTQYF	TGTGCCAGCAGCTTAGTTGGAACTAGCACAGATACGCAGTATTTT
TRBV28	TRBJ1-1	11	.	TRBD1	CASSLSGGAFF	TGTGCCAGCAGTTTATCAGGGGGGGCTTTCTTT
TRBV14	TRBJ2-7	17	.	TRBD2	CASSQIPGSGGANEQYF	TGTGCCAGCAGCCAAATCCCGGGTAGCGGGGGGGCGAACGAGCAGTACTTC
TRBV27	TRBJ2-7	11	.	.	CASSLAYEQYF	TGTGCCAGCAGTCTCGCCTACGAGCAGTACTTC
TRBV5-3	TRBJ1-5	14	.	.	CARSLGHNNQPQHF	TGTGCCAGAAGCCTCGGACACAACAATCAGCCCCAGCATTTT
TRBV7-8	TRBJ2-3	14	.	.	CASSLQGNRNTQYF	TGTGCCAGCAGCTTACAGGGTAATAGAAATACGCAGTATTTT
TRBV7-6	TRBJ2-1	13	.	.	CASSDGLVNEQFF	TGTGCCAGCAGCGATGGTCTAGTCAATGAGCAGTTCTTC
TRBV5-6	TRBJ1-2	12	.	.	CASSSDGYGYTF	TGTGCCAGCAGTTCAGACGGCTATGGCTACACCTTC
TRBV29-1	TRBJ2-1	16	.	TRBD1	CSVAGPGTGYYNEQFF	TGCAGCGTTGCGGGCCCCGGGACAGGGTACTACAATGAGCAGTTCTTC
TRBV28	TRBJ2-7	13	.	TRBD1	CASSFGTGGEQYF	TGTGCCAGCAGTTTCGGGACAGGGGGCGAGCAGTACTTC
TRBV5-6	TRBJ1-3	16	.	.	CASSAMGYYSGNTIYF	TGTGCCAGCAGCGCCATGGGGTACTACTCTGGAAACACCATATATTTT
TRBV4-1	TRBJ2-1	18	.	TRBD2	CASSQDEASGSFYNEQFF	TGCGCCAGCAGCCAAGATGAGGCTAGCGGGAGCTTCTACAATGAGCAGTTCTTC
TRBV13	TRBJ2-1	11	.	.	CASSLGNEQFF	TGTGCCAGCAGCCTGGGTAATGAGCAGTTCTTC
TRBV6-6	TRBJ1-2	14	.	.	CASSYSIEAGGYTF	TGTGCCAGCAGTTACTCCATTGAGGCGGGTGGCTACACCTTC
TRBV4-2	TRBJ2-2	19	.	TRBD2	CASSQEALLAGGNTGELFF	TGTGCCAGCAGCCAAGAGGCCCTGCTAGCGGGAGGCAACACCGGGGAGCTGTTTTTT
TRBV28	TRBJ2-7	13	.	.	CASSLPDSHEQYF	TGTGCCAGCAGTCTCCCCGACAGCCACGAGCAGTACTTC
TRBV4-2	TRBJ2-2	18	.	.	CASSQDRGARLNTGELFF	TGTGCCAGCAGCCAAGATAGGGGGGCCAGGCTGAACACCGGGGAGCTGTTTTTT
TRBV6-1	TRBJ2-7	14	.	.	CASSERLALNEQYF	TGTGCCAGCAGTGAAAGGCTAGCGTTAAACGAGCAGTACTTC
TRBV29-1	TRBJ2-1	16	.	TRBD2	CSVVPTSGSSYNEQFF	TGCAGCGTGGTACCGACTAGCGGGAGTTCCTACAATGAGCAGTTCTTC
TRBV25-1	TRBJ1-1	12	few	.	CASSEFGTEAFF	TGTGCCAGCAGTGAATTCGGCACTGAAGCTTTCTTT
TRBV7-9	TRBJ2-3	16	once	.	CASSSGGGLGTDTQYF	TGTGCCAGCAGCTCAGGCGGAGGGCTCGGCACAGATACGCAGTATTTT
TRBV28	TRBJ1-4	16	.	.	CASSHGGYGQGEKLFF	TGTGCCAGCAGTCATGGGGGTTATGGGCAGGGTGAAAAACTGTTTTTT
TRBV5-4	TRBJ2-3	16	.	.	CASSLAEETSTDTQYF	TGTGCCAGCAGCTTGGCAGAGGAGACGAGCACAGATACGCAGTATTTT
TRBV6-4	TRBJ2-7	12	.	.	CASSPTRDEQYF	TGTGCCAGCAGCCCAACTAGAGACGAGCAGTACTTC
TRBV27	TRBJ2-1	16	once	TRBD2	CASSLSQGLALNEQFF	TGTGCCAGCAGTTTATCGCAGGGACTAGCGCTCAATGAGCAGTTCTTC
TRBV9	TRBJ2-2	13	.	.	CASSVGGTGELFF	TGTGCCAGCAGCGTAGGGGGCACCGGGGAGCTGTTTTTT
TRBV30	TRBJ2-1	13	.	.	CAWTGFSYNEQFF	TGTGCCTGGACTGGGTTCTCCTACAATGAGCAGTTCTTC
TRBV19	TRBJ2-1	13	.	.	CASSIYGGHEQFF	TGTGCCAGTAGTATTTACGGTGGCCATGAGCAGTTCTTC
TRBV13	TRBJ2-7	18	.	.	CASSFSQLISTIPYEQYF	TGTGCCAGCAGCTTCAGTCAACTAATCAGCACTATCCCCTACGAGCAGTACTTC
TRBV27	TRBJ1-5	13	.	.	CASSLGVNQPQHF	TGTGCCAGCAGTTTAGGGGTAAATCAGCCCCAGCATTTT
TRBV29-1	TRBJ2-1	14	.	TRBD2	CSVEPAGVMDEQFF	TGCAGCGTTGAACCAGCGGGAGTGATGGATGAGCAGTTCTTC
TRBV11-3	TRBJ2-1	14	once	TRBD2	CASSSGGPYNEQFF	TGTGCCAGCAGCTCGGGAGGGCCCTACAATGAGCAGTTCTTC
TRBV13	TRBJ2-7	14	.	.	CASSMGRSVYEQYF	TGTGCCAGCAGCATGGGGCGTTCTGTCTACGAGCAGTACTTC
TRBV6-6	TRBJ2-7	13	.	.	CASSTQGFYEQYF	TGTGCCAGCAGTACACAGGGTTTCTACGAGCAGTACTTC
TRBV27	TRBJ2-7	14	.	TRBD2	CASSPSSGSIQQYF	TGTGCCAGCAGTCCCTCTAGCGGGAGCATCCAGCAGTACTTC
TRBV2	TRBJ1-5	16	few	.	CASSDPVRRSNQPQHF	TGTGCCAGCAGTGACCCCGTCCGGAGAAGCAATCAGCCCCAGCATTTT
TRBV2	TRBJ2-7	12	.	.	CASGVSNYEQYF	TGTGCCAGCGGGGTCTCGAACTACGAGCAGTACTTC
TRBV29-1	TRBJ1-2	13	.	.	CSVDGGLDYGYTF	TGCAGCGTTGACGGAGGGTTAGACTATGGCTACACCTTC
TRBV21-1	TRBJ2-7	20	.	.	CASSPPSQGATFGDAPGKYF	TGTGCCAGCAGCCCACCATCCCAGGGTGCGACGTTTGGGGACGCGCCCGGTAAGTACTTC
TRBV15	TRBJ2-7	13	.	.	CATSRDWGREQYF	TGTGCCACCAGCAGAGATTGGGGAAGGGAGCAGTACTTC
TRBV7-9	TRBJ2-7	17	.	TRBD1	CASSTLLRDRALIEQYF	TGTGCCAGCAGCACTCTACTCCGGGACAGGGCTTTAATCGAGCAGTACTTC
TRBV6-6	TRBJ2-5	14	.	.	CASSYEVAPETQYF	TGTGCCAGCAGTTACGAGGTAGCCCCAGAGACCCAGTACTTC
TRBV13	TRBJ2-7	12	.	.	CASSGRGYEQYF	TGTGCCAGCAGCGGCCGGGGGTACGAGCAGTACTTC
TRBV28	TRBJ1-5	18	once	.	CASSWGHKTGMSNQPQHF	TGTGCCAGCAGTTGGGGACATAAAACAGGGATGAGCAATCAGCCCCAGCATTTT